This T cell receptor beta chain was documented in a study of shared clonotypes between healthy human individuals. The overall study: With ages of 18 to 49, the donors were two women and a few men.

Every donor, a Caucasian adult, lived in Nashville, Tennessee. A single count supports this clone. Sequencing on ten immunoSEQ deep assay plates was performed for unsorted PBMC DNA. In the study's own analysis: ImmunoSEQ output held junction-only sequences without quality scores, so filtering differed. Assay used: immunoSEQ multiplex PCR; TCRdb lists only in-frame clones, some missing. V, J and clone size are taken as reported in that table, and D and trimming were inferred from the DNA itself. The sample contains 520,000 or so clones, approximately 85% of which appear only once. The origin of this receptor is a woman between 40 and 50 years old in good health. Some clones in this sample may be carry-over from other donors' samples. Sequenced input: PBMCs.

The CDR3 nucleotides read TGTGCCAGCAGCTCACGTAGCGGGAGGTCCTACGAGCAGTACTTC. This sequence encodes CASSSRSGRSYEQYF. The genes are TRBV7-2 and TRBJ2-7; 10 positions match TRBD2. V dropped 4 bases and J dropped 1; count of bases not matched to a gene: 4. Germline-derived CDR1 and CDR2 are SGHTA and FQGNSA. This CDR3 spans 15 amino acids.